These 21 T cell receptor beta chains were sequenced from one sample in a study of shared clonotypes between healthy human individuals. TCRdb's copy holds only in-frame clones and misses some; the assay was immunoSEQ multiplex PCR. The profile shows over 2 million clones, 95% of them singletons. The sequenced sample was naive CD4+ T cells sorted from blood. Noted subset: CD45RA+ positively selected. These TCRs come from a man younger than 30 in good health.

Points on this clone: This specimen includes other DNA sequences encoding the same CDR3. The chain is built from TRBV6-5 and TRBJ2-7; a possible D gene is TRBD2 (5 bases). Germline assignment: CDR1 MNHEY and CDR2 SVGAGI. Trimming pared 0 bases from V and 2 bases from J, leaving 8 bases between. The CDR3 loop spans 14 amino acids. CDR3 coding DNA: TGTGCCAGCAGTTACTCGGAGCGGACCTACGAGCAGTACTTC. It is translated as CASSYSERTYEQYF.

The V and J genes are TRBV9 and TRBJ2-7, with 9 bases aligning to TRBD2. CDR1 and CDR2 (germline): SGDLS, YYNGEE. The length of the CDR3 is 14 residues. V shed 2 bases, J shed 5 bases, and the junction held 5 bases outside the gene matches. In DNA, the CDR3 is TGTGCCAGCAGCGTTAGCGGGAGTTTTAACGAGCAGTACTTC. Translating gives CASSVSGSFNEQYF.

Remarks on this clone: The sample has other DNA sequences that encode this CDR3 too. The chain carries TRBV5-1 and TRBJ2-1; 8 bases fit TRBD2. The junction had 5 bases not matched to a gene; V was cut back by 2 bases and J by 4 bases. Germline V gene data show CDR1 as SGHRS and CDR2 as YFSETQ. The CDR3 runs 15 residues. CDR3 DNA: TGCGCCAGCAGCTTCGGGGCTAGCGGGTACAATGAGCAGTTCTTC. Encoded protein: CASSFGASGYNEQFF.

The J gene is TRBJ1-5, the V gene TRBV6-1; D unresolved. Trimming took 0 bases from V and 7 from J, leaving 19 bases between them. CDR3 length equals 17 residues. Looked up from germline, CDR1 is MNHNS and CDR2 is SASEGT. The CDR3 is CASSEALVRLVRQPQHF. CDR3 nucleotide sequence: TGTGCCAGCAGTGAAGCGCTTGTCAGGCTGGTTCGGCAGCCCCAGCATTTT.

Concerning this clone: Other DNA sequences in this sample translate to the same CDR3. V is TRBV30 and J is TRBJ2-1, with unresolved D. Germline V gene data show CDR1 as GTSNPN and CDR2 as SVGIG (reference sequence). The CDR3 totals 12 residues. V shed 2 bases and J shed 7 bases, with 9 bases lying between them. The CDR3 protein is CAWSPSRNEQFF. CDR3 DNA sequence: TGTGCCTGGAGTCCTTCGAGGAATGAGCAGTTCTTC.

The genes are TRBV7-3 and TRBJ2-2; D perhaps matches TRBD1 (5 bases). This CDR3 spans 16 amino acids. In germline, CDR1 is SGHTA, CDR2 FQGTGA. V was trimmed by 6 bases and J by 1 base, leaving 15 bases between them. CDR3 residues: CASSLRQPMNTGELFF. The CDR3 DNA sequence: TGTGCCAGCAGTCTTCGACAGCCCATGAACACCGGGGAGCTGTTTTTT.

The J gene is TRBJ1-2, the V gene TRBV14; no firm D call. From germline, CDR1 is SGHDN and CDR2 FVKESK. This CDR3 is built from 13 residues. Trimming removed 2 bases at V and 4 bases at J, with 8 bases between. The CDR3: CASSQLESYGYTF. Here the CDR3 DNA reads TGTGCCAGCAGCCAACTGGAGTCCTATGGCTACACCTTC.

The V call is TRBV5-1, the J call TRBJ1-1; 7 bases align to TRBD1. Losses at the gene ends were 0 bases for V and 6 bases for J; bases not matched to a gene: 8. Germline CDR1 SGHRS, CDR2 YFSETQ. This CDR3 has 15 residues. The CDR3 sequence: CASSLVDRDGAEAFF. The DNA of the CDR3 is TGCGCCAGCAGCTTGGTTGACAGGGACGGGGCTGAAGCTTTCTTT.

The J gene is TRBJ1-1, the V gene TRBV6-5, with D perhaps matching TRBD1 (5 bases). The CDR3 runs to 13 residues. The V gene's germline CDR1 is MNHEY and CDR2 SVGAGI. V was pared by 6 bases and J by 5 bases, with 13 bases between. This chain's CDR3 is CASSPGLRTEAFF. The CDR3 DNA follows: TGTGCCAGCAGCCCAGGGTTGAGGACTGAAGCTTTCTTT.

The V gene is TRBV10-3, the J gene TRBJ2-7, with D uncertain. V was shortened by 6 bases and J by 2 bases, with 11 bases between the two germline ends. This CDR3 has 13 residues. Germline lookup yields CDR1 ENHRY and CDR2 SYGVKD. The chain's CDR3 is CAISGGQAYEQYF. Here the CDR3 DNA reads TGTGCCATCAGCGGTGGGCAGGCCTACGAGCAGTACTTC.

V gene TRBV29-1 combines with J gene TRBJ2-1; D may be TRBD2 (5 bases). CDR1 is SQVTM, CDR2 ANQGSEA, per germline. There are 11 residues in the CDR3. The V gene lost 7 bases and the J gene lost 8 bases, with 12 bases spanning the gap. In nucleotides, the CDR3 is TGCAGCGCTACTAGAAGCGATGAGCAGTTCTTC. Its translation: CSATRSDEQFF.

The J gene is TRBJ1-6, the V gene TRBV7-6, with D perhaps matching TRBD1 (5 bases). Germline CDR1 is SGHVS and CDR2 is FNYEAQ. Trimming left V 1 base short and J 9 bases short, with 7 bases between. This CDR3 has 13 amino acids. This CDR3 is CASSLGGGSPLHF. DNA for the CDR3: TGTGCCAGCAGCTTAGGCGGGGGTTCACCCCTCCACTTT.

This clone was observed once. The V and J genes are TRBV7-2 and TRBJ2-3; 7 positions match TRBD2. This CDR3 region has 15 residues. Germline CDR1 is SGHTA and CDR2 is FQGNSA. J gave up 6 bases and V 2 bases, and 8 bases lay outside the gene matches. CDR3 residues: CASSLQLATRDTQYF. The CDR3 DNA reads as TGTGCCAGCAGCTTACAACTAGCGACACGGGATACGCAGTATTTT. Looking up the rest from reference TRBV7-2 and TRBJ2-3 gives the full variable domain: GAGVSQSPSNKVTEKGKDVELRCDPISGHTALYWYRQSLGQGLEFLIYFQGNSAPDKSGLPSDRFSAERTGGSVSTLTIQRTQQEDSAVYLCASSLQLATRDTQYFGPGTRLTVL.

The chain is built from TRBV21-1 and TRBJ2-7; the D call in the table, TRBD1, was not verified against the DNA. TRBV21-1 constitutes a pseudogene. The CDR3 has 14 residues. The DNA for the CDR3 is TGTGCCAGCAGCAACCTCCGGGACAGCTACGAGCAGTACTTC. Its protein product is CASSNLRDSYEQYF.

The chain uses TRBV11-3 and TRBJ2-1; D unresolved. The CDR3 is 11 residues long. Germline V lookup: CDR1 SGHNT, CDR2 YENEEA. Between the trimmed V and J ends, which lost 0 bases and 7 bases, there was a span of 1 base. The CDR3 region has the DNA TGTGCCAGCAGCTTAGAGAATGAGCAGTTCTTC. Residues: CASSLENEQFF.

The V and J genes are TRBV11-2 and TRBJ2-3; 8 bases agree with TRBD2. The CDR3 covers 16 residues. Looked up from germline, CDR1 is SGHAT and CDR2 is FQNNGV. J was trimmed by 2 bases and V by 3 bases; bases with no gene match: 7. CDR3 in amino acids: CASSFHGGRNTDTQYF. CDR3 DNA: TGTGCCAGCAGCTTCCACGGCGGGAGGAACACAGATACGCAGTATTTT.

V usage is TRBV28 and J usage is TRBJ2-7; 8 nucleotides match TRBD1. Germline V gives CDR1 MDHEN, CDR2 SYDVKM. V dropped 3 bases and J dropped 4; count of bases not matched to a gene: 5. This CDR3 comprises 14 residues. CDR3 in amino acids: CASSFIRGRYEQYF. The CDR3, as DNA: TGTGCCAGCAGTTTTATCAGGGGGCGGTACGAGCAGTACTTC.

The CDR3 DNA sequence: TGTGCCAGCAGCCCACGACAGGGCCTTGGATATGGCTACACCTTC. Residues: CASSPRQGLGYGYTF. The chain is built from TRBV14 and TRBJ1-2, with 7 nucleotides matching TRBD1. V shed 4 bases and J 5 bases; nucleotides not matched to a gene: 10. The germline V gene has CDR1 SGHDN and CDR2 FVKESK. The CDR3 consists of 15 residues. The full variable domain, in which reference TRBV14 and TRBJ1-2 provide the parts outside the CDR3, is EAGVTQFPSHSVIEKGQTVTLRCDPISGHDNLYWYRRVMGKEIKFLLHFVKESKQDESGMPNNRFLAERTGGTYSTLKVQPAELEDSGVYFCASSPRQGLGYGYTFGSGTRLTVV.

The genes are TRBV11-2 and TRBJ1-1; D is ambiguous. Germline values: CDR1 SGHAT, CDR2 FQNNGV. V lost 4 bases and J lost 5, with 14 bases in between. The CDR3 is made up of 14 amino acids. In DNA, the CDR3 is TGTGCCAGCAGCTCAGTTTTAATGGGAACTGAAGCTTTCTTT. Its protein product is CASSSVLMGTEAFF. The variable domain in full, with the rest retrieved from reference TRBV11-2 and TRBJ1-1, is EAGVAQSPRYKIIEKRQSVAFWCNPISGHATLYWYQQILGQGPKLLIQFQNNGVVDDSQLPKDRFSAERLKGVDSTLKIQPAKLEDSAVYLCASSSVLMGTEAFFGQGTRLTVV.

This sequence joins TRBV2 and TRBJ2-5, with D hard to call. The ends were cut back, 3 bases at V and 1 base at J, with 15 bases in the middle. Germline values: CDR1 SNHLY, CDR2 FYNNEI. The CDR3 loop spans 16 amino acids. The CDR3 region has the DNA TGTGCCAGCAGTGAGCAGGTGCGGATGGGCCAAGAGACCCAGTACTTC. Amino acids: CASSEQVRMGQETQYF.

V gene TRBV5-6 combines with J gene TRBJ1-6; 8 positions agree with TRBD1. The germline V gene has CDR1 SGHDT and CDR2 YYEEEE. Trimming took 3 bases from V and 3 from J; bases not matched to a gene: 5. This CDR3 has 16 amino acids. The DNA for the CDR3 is TGTGCCAGCAGCTGGGGACAGGTCAGCTATAATTCACCCCTCCACTTT. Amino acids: CASSWGQVSYNSPLHF.